This TCR beta chain was identified in a study of blood T cell repertoires in COVID-19 (dated by TCRdb to 2018 to 2020). Broadly, across the study: The collaborator samples originated in the United States, Italy and Spain and spanned the acute and convalescent phases of COVID-19. Nearly every sample came with metadata listing a de-identified subject ID, COVID-19 status, age in years and sex. The dataset comprised deeply sampled blood TCRbeta repertoires from subjects exposed to, actively infected with, or recovered from COVID-19. The repertoires were released in a freely available public database intended as a resource for research on the immune response to SARS-CoV-2. The prospective study material was composed of cDNA or gDNA derived from T cells, B-cell-depleted T cells, or PBMCs. Samples were obtained from the ongoing ImmuneRACE study (first 160 participants) and from roughly 1,300 subjects provided by 6 global collaborators. Where HLA class I and class II types were available, the types were taken from metadata supplied by the sample provider, not from assay-based typing.

In the case of this clone: No antigen is known for it. No much larger clonotype is one base removed from it; base qualities were not supplied.

What the study reported, not specific to this receptor: How much clinical and demographic metadata was included differed by source and by participant, and the metadata was provided uncurated.

Whole blood was collected in K2EDTA tubes by collaborating institutions according to the institutions' own protocols. For TCRbeta analysis, collaborator samples were shipped as frozen whole blood, as isolated PBMCs, or as DNA extracted from either sample type. The immunoSEQ Assay, a bias-controlled multiplex PCR, was used to amplify TCRbeta CDR3 regions from genomic DNA. The authors' pipeline ran thus. Nucleated cell counts per sample were estimated from amplification of reference gene primers within the assay. Sequence reads were collapsed and filtered to measure the absolute abundance of every unique TCRbeta CDR3 rearrangement. For each sample, productive Simpson clonality was calculated as the square root of Simpson's diversity index across productive rearrangements. TCRdb took this table from immuneACCESS and kept in-frame rearrangements with V and J called. Such tables lack part of the clones; where checked against another copy, unresolved V genes explain under half of the gap, and the rest is unexplained. V, J and clone size were drawn from that table, and D and trimming were deduced from the DNA. The sample profile shows about 260,000 clones; nearly 90% of them were found once. 0.7% of the sample is in the top ten clones.

Sequenced sample: peripheral blood. This clonotype originated in a human donor in a cohort sampled during active COVID-19.

The bases are TGTGCCAGCAACTCCGGGACAGGGCACCTCGCTTTCTTT. Its amino acids are CASNSGTGHLAFF. This sequence uses TRBV28 and TRBJ1-1; TRBD1 fits 9 bases in the junction. The germline V gene specifies MDHEN as CDR1 and SYDVKM as CDR2. CDR3 length: 13 amino acids, cysteine to phenylalanine. Kept here is only the CDR3 DNA, which spans 39 bases and is read in frame from base 1. Trimming takes 7 bases off V and 11 bases off J; junction bases not matched to a gene: 11.